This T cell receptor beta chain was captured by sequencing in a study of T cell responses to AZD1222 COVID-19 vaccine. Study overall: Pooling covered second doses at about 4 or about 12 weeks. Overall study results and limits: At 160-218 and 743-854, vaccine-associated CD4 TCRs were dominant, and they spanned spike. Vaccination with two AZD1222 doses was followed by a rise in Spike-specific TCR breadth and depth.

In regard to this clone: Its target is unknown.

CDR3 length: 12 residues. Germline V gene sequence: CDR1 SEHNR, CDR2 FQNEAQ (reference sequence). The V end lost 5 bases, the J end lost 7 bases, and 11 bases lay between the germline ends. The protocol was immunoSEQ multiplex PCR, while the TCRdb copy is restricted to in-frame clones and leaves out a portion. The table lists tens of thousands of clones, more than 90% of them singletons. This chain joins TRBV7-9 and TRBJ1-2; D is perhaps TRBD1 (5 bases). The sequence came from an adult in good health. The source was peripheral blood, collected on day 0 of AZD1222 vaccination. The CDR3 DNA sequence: TGTGCCAGCAGCCTAGGGCAGGGTGGCTACACCTTC. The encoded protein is CASSLGQGGYTF.